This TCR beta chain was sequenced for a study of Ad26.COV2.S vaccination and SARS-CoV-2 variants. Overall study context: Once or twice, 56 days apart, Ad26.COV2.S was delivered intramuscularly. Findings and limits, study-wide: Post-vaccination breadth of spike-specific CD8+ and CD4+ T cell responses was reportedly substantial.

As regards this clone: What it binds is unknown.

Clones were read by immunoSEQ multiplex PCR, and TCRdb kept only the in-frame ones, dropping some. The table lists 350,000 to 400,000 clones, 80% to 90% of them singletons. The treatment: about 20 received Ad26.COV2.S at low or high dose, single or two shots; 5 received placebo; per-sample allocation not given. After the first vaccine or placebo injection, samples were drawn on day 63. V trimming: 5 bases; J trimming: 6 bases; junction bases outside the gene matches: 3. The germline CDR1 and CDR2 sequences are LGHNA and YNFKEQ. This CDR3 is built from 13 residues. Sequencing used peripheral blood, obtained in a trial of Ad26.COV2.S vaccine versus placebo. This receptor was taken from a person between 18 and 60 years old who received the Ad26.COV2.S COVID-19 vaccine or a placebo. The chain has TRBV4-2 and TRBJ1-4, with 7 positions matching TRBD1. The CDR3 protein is CASSYGQDEKLFF. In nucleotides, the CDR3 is TGTGCCAGCAGCTATGGACAGGATGAAAAACTGTTTTTT.